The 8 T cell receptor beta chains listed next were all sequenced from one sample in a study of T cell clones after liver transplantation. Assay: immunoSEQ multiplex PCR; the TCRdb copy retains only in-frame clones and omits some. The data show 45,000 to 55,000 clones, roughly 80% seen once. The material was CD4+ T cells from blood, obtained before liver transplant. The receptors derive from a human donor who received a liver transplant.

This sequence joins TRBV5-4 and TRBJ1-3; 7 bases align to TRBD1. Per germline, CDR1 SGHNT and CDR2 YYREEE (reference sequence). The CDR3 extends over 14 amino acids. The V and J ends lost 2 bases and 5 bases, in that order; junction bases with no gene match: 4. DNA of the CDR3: TGTGCCAGCAGCTTTACAGGGGCTAGAAACACCATATATTTT. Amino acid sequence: CASSFTGARNTIYF.

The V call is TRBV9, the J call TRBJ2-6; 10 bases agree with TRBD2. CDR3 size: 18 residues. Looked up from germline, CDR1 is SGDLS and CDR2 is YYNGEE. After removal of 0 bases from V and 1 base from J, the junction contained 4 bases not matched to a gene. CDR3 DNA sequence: TGTGCCAGCAGCGTAGGACTAGCGGGTGGATCTGGGGCCAACGTCCTGACTTTC. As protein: CASSVGLAGGSGANVLTF. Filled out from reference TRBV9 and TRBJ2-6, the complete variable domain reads DSGVTQTPKHLITATGQRVTLRCSPRSGDLSVYWYQQSLDQGLQFLIQYYNGEERAKGNILERFSAQQFPDLHSELNLSSLELGDSALYFCASSVGLAGGSGANVLTFGAGSRLTVL.

CDR3 DNA: TGCGCCAGCAGCTTCGACAGGGTTGGCGGCTACACCTTC. Translating gives CASSFDRVGGYTF. The chain carries TRBV5-1 and TRBJ1-2; 7 bases fit TRBD1. Per the germline V gene, CDR1 is SGHRS and CDR2 is YFSETQ. V was clipped by 2 bases and J by 8 bases; unmatched bases: 6. CDR3 length equals 13 residues.

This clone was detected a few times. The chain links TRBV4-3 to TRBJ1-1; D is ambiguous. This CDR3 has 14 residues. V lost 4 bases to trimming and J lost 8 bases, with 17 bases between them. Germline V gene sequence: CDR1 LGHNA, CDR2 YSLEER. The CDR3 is CASSLTSAGREAFF. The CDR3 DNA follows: TGCGCCAGCAGCCTAACTTCAGCGGGAAGGGAAGCTTTCTTT.

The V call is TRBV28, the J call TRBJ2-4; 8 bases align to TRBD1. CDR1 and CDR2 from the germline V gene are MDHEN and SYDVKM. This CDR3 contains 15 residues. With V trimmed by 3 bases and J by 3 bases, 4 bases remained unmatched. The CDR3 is CASSFSRGHKNIQYF. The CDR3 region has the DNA TGTGCCAGCAGTTTTTCCAGGGGGCACAAAAACATTCAGTACTTC.

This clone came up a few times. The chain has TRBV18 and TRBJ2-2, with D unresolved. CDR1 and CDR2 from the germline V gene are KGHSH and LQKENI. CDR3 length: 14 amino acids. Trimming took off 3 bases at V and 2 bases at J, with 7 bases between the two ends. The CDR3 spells CASSPSPNTGELFF. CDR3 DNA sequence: TGTGCCAGCTCACCTTCCCCAAACACCGGGGAGCTGTTTTTT.

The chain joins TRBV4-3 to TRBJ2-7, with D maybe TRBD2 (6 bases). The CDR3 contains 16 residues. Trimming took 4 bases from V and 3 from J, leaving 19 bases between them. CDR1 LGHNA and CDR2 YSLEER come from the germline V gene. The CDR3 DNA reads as TGCGCCAGCAGCCTAAAGCGCAGGCGGGAAATCTACGAGCAGTACTTC. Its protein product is CASSLKRRREIYEQYF.

The CDR3 DNA is TGCAGCGCTTCGTGGGCACAGGGCTATGGCTACACCTTC. This codes for CSASWAQGYGYTF. The rearrangement uses TRBV29-1 and TRBJ1-2; the D gene is possibly TRBD1 (6 bases). The V gene lost 7 bases and the J gene lost 4 bases, with 16 bases spanning the gap. Per the germline V gene, CDR1 is SQVTM and CDR2 is ANQGSEA. The CDR3 is 13 amino acids.